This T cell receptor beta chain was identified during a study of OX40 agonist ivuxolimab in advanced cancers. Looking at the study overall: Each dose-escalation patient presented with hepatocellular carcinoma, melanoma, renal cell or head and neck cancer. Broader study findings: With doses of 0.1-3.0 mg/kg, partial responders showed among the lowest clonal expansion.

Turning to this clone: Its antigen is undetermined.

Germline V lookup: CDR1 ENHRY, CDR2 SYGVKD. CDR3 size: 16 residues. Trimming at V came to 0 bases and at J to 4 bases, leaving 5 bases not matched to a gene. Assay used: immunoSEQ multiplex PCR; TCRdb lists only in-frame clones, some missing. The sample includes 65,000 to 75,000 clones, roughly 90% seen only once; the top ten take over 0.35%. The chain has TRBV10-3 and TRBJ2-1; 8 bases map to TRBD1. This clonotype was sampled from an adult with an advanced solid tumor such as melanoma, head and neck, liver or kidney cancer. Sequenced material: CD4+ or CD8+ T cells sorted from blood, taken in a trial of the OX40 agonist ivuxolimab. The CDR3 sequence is CAISESRQGSYNEQFF. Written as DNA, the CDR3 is TGTGCCATCAGTGAGTCCCGACAGGGGTCATACAATGAGCAGTTCTTC.